The next 4 T cell receptor beta chains were all read from a single sample in a study of blood T cell repertoires in COVID-19. Clones were sequenced by immunoSEQ multiplex PCR, and TCRdb holds only the in-frame ones, with some missing. This table holds 150,000 to 200,000 clones, around three quarters found once. What was sequenced was peripheral blood. These TCRs come from a man aged 60-69 years with active or convalescent COVID-19.

V gene TRBV5-5 combines with J gene TRBJ2-3; a possible D gene is TRBD2 (5 bases). The V gene lost 1 base and the J gene lost 0 bases, with 9 bases spanning the gap. CDR3 length equals 15 residues. The germline V gene has CDR1 SGHKS and CDR2 YYEKEE (reference sequence). The CDR3 nucleotides are TGTGCCAGCAGCTTGCGGGGTCCTAGCACAGATACGCAGTATTTT. As protein: CASSLRGPSTDTQYF.

The V call is TRBV5-1, the J call TRBJ2-3; tentatively, D is TRBD1 (5 bases). CDR1 and CDR2 from the germline V gene are SGHRS and YFSETQ. V was trimmed by 0 bases and J by 13 bases, leaving 12 bases between them. This CDR3 has 12 residues. Here the CDR3 reads CASSLEDSQEYF. CDR3 bases: TGCGCCAGCAGCTTGGAAGACAGCCAGGAGTATTTT.

J is TRBJ2-1 and V is TRBV27; maybe TRBD2 (6 bases). This CDR3 has 19 residues. Deletions cut 3 bases from V and 0 bases from J, with 21 bases between. Per the germline V gene, CDR1 is MNHEY and CDR2 is SMNVEV (reference sequence). CDR3 bases: TGTGCCAGCAGTTTCCGCCCCGGGGCGGGACCCTACTCCTACAATGAGCAGTTCTTC. Its protein product is CASSFRPGAGPYSYNEQFF.

The chain combines TRBV4-2 with TRBJ2-7; tentative D call: TRBD2 (5 bases). This CDR3 is built from 14 residues. From germline, CDR1 is LGHNA and CDR2 YNFKEQ. Trimming stripped 1 base from V and 4 bases from J, with 11 bases between. This CDR3 reads CASSQVGRGYEQYF. In nucleotides, the CDR3 is TGTGCCAGCAGCCAAGTGGGCCGCGGGTACGAGCAGTACTTC.